Only a few counts were recorded for the clone carrying this TCR beta chain. Its antigen is unknown. This specimen comes from a study of cytomegalovirus exposure and HLA in healthy donors. The length of the CDR3 is 14 residues. V dropped 3 bases and J dropped 1 base, with 10 bases sitting between them. Germline V lookup: CDR1 ENHRY, CDR2 SYGVKD. The PCR used 60 Vbeta and 13 Jbeta primers. Measured with immunoSEQ multiplex PCR; TCRdb has only the in-frame clones, and not every one. Of roughly 97,000 clones in the sample, around a tenth were seen once. Study observations and caveats: Specificity of a few CMV-associated chains for CMV antigens was verified in vitro. A later analysis by the authors found several of the most significant clusters apparently linked to common viral pathogens.

The V call is TRBV10-3, the J call TRBJ2-7, with a possible D match to TRBD2 (6 bases). The receptor comes from a man aged 45 to 65 in good health and CMV-seropositive. Sequenced: PBMCs. The CDR3 DNA sequence: TGTGCCATCAGTGACGGACTATTGTCCTACGAGCAGTACTTC. This codes for CAISDGLLSYEQYF.